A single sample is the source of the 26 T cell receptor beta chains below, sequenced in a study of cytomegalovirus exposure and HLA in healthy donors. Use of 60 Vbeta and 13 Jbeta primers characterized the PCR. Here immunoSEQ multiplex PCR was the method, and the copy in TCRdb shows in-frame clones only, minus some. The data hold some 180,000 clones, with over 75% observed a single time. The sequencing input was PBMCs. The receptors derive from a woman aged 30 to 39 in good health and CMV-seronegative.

The DNA for the CDR3 is TGTGCCTGGAGTAGCGGGGGCGCCCTTACGCAGTATTTT. It specifies CAWSSGGALTQYF. The rearrangement uses TRBV30 and TRBJ2-3; the match to TRBD2 covers 8 bases. J gave up 8 bases and V 2 bases, and 6 bases lay outside the gene matches. Germline V lookup: CDR1 GTSNPN, CDR2 SVGIG (reference sequence). The CDR3 covers 13 residues.

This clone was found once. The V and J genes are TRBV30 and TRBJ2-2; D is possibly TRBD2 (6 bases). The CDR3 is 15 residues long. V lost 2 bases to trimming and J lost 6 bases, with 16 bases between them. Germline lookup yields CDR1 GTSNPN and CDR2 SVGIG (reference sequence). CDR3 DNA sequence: TGTGCCTGGAGTTGGGGGGATGAGGACCCCGGGGAGCTGTTTTTT. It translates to CAWSWGDEDPGELFF.

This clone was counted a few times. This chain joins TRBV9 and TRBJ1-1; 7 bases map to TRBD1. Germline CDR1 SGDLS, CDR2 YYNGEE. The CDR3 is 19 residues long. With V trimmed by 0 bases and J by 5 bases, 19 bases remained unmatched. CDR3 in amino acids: CASSVVIGGWAGGRTEAFF. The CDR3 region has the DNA TGTGCCAGCAGCGTAGTAATCGGGGGATGGGCAGGGGGAAGGACTGAAGCTTTCTTT.

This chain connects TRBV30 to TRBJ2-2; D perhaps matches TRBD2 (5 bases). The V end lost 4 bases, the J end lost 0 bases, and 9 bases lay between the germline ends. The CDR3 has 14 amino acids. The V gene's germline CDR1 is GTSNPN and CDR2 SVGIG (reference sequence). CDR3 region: CAWKGEANTGELFF. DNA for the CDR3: TGTGCCTGGAAGGGAGAAGCGAACACCGGGGAGCTGTTTTTT.

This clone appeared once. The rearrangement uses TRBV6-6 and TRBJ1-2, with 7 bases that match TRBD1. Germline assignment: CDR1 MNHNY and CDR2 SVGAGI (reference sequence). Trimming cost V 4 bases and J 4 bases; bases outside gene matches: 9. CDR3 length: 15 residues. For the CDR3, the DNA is TGTGCCAGCAGTTTATCTGGGACAGCGATCTATGGCTACACCTTC. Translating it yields CASSLSGTAIYGYTF.

The CDR3 is CSVDLDLAGAWDTQYF. The CDR3 region has the DNA TGCAGCGTTGATTTGGATCTAGCGGGAGCCTGGGATACGCAGTATTTT. This chain joins TRBV29-1 and TRBJ2-3; the match to TRBD2 covers 10 bases. Germline assignment: CDR1 SQVTM and CDR2 ANQGSEA. V lost 3 bases to trimming and J lost 6 bases; unmatched junction nucleotides: 12. CDR3 length: 16 residues.

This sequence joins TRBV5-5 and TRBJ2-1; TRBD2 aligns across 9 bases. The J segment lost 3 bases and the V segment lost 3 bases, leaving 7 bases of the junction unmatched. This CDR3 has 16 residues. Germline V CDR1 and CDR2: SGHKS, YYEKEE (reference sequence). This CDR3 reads CASSWGASGDYNEQFF. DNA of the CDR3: TGTGCCAGCAGCTGGGGAGCTAGCGGGGACTACAATGAGCAGTTCTTC.

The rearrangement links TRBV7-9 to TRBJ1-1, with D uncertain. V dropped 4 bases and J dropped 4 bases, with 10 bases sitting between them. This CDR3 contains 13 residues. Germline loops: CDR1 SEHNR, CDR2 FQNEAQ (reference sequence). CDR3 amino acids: CASSSNPGTEAFF. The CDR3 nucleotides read TGTGCCAGCAGCTCTAACCCGGGCACTGAAGCTTTCTTT.

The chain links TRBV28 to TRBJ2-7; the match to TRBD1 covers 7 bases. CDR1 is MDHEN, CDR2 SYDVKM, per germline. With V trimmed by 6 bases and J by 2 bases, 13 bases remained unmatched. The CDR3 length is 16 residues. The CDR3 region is CASRRPPGQRTYEQYF. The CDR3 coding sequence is TGTGCCAGCAGACGACCACCGGGACAGAGGACCTACGAGCAGTACTTC.

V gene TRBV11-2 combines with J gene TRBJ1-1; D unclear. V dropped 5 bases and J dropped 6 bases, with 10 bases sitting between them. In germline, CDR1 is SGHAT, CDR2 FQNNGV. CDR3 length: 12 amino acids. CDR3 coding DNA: TGTGCCAGCAGCCAAAACTTCCCTGAAGCTTTCTTT. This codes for CASSQNFPEAFF. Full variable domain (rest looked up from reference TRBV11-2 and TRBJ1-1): EAGVAQSPRYKIIEKRQSVAFWCNPISGHATLYWYQQILGQGPKLLIQFQNNGVVDDSQLPKDRFSAERLKGVDSTLKIQPAKLEDSAVYLCASSQNFPEAFFGQGTRLTVV.

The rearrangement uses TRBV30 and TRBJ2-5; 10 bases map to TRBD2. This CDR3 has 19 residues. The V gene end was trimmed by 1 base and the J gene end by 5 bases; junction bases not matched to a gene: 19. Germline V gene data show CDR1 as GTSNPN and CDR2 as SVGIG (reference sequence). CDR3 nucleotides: TGTGCCTGGAGTGCCAGTCCCGGTAGCGGGAGGATGGTGCGGGAGACCCAGTACTTC. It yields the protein CAWSASPGSGRMVRETQYF.

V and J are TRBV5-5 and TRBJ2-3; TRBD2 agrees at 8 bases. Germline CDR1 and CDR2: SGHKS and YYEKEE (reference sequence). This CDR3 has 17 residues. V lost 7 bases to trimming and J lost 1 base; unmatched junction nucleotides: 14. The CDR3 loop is CASHGPIPGLGTDTQYF. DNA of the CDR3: TGTGCCAGCCACGGTCCGATACCGGGACTAGGCACAGATACGCAGTATTTT. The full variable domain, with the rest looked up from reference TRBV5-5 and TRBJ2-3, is DAGVTQSPTHLIKTRGQQVTLRCSPISGHKSVSWYQQVLGQGPQFIFQYYEKEERGRGNFPDRFSARQFPNYSSELNVNALLLGDSALYLCASHGPIPGLGTDTQYFGPGTRLTVL.

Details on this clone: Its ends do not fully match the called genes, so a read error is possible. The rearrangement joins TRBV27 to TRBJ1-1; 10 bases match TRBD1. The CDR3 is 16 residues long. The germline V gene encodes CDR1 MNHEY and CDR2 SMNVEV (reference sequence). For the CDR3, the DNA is TGTGCCAGCAGTCTATCAGGGACAGGGGAGTTTACTGAAGCTTTCTTT. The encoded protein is CASSLSGTGEFTEAFF.

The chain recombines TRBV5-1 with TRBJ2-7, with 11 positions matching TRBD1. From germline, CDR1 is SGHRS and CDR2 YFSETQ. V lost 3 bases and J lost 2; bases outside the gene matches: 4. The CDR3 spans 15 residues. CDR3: CASSWGTGGTYEQYF. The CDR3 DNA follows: TGCGCCAGCAGCTGGGGGACAGGGGGGACCTACGAGCAGTACTTC.

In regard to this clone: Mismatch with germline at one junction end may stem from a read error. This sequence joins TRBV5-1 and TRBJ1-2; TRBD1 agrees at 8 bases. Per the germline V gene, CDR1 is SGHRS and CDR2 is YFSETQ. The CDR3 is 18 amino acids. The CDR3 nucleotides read TGCGCCAGCAGCCCTACGCTTGGGGCCGGGACAGGACGTTATGGCTACCCCTTC. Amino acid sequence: CASSPTLGAGTGRYGYPF.

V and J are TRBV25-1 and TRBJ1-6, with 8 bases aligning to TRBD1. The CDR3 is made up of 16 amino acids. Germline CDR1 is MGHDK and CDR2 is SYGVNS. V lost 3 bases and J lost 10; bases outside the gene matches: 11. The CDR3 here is CASSDPRTGSGSPLHF. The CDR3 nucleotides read TGTGCCAGCAGTGATCCCCGGACAGGGTCGGGCTCACCCCTCCACTTT.

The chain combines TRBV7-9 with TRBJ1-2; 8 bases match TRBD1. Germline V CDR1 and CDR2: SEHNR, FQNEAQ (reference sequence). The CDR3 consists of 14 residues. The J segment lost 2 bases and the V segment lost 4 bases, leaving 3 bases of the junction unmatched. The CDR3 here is CASSYGQGNYGYTF. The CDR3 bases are TGTGCCAGCAGCTACGGACAGGGAAACTATGGCTACACCTTC. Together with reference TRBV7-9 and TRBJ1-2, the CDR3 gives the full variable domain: DTGVSQNPRHKITKRGQNVTFRCDPISEHNRLYWYRQTLGQGPEFLTYFQNEAQLEKSRLLSDRFSAERPKGSFSTLEIQRTEQGDSAMYLCASSYGQGNYGYTFGSGTRLTVV.

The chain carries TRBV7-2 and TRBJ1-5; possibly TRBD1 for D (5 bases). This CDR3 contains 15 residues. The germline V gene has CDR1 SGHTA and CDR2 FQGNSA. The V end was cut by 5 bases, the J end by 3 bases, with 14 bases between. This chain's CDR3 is CASSLGGRDNQPQHF. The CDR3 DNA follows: TGTGCCAGCAGCCTAGGCGGCAGGGACAATCAGCCCCAGCATTTT.

CDR3 protein: CASSLPGHVEQYF. CDR3 bases: TGTGCCAGCAGTTTGCCGGGACACGTGGAGCAGTACTTC. The chain is built from TRBV5-5 and TRBJ2-7, with a tentative D call TRBD1 (6 bases). CDR1 and CDR2 (germline): SGHKS, YYEKEE (reference sequence). The CDR3 sequence is 13 residues long. V shed 5 bases and J shed 7 bases, with 16 bases lying between them.

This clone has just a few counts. CDR3 in DNA: TGTGCCAGCAGCTCCATACTCGGGGAGCTGTTTTTT. This translates into CASSSILGELFF. The chain recombines TRBV7-2 with TRBJ2-2, with D hard to call. V gave up 4 bases and J gave up 7 bases, with 7 bases separating them. Germline V CDR1 and CDR2: SGHTA, FQGNSA. The CDR3 has 12 residues.

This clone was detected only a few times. The CDR3 sequence: CAISSSGAYEQYF. DNA of the CDR3: TGTGCCATCAGTTCTAGCGGAGCATACGAGCAGTACTTC. The chain carries TRBV10-3 and TRBJ2-7, with 7 positions matching TRBD2. CDR3 length: 13 amino acids. Unmatched junction bases numbered 5, after V lost 5 bases and J lost 4 bases. Per the germline V gene, CDR1 is ENHRY and CDR2 is SYGVKD.

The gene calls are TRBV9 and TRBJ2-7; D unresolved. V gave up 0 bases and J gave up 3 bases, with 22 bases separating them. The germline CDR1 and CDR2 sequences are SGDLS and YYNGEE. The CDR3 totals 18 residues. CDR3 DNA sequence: TGTGCCAGCAGCGTAGATCCCTACTCCCCCCTGAGAGACTACGAGCAGTACTTC. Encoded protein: CASSVDPYSPLRDYEQYF.

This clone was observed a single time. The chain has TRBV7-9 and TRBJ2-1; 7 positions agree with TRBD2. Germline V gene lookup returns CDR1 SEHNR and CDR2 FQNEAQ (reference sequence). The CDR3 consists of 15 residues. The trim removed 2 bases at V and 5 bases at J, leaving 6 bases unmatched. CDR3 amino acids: CASSLRREGDNEQFF. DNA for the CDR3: TGTGCCAGCAGCTTAAGGAGGGAGGGCGACAATGAGCAGTTCTTC.

DNA for the CDR3: TGCGCCAGCAGCCCACAGACTAGCGGGAGCTCCTACGAGCAGTACTTC. Protein sequence: CASSPQTSGSSYEQYF. The genes are TRBV5-1 and TRBJ2-7, with TRBD2 identical over 12 bases. Looked up from germline, CDR1 is SGHRS and CDR2 is YFSETQ. The CDR3 spans 16 residues. V lost 4 bases and J lost 0; bases outside the gene matches: 5. Looking up the rest from reference TRBV5-1 and TRBJ2-7 gives the full variable domain: KAGVTQTPRYLIKTRGQQVTLSCSPISGHRSVSWYQQTPGQGLQFLFEYFSETQRNKGNFPGRFSGRQFSNSRSEMNVSTLELGDSALYLCASSPQTSGSSYEQYFGPGTRLTVT.

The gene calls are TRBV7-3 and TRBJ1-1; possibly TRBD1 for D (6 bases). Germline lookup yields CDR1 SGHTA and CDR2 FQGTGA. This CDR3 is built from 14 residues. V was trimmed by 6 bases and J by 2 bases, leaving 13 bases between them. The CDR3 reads CASSRSGVNTEAFF. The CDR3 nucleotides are TGTGCCAGCAGTCGGTCAGGGGTAAACACTGAAGCTTTCTTT. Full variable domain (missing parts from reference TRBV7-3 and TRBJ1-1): GAGVSQTPSNKVTEKGKYVELRCDPISGHTALYWYRQSLGQGPEFLIYFQGTGAADDSGLPNDRFFAVRPEGSVSTLKIQRTERGDSAVYLCASSRSGVNTEAFFGQGTRLTVV.

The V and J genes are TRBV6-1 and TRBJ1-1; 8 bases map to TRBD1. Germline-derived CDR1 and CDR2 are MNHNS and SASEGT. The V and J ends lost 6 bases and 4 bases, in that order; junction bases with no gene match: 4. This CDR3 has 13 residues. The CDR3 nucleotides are TGTGCCAGCAGAGGACAGGGTTTCACTGAAGCTTTCTTT. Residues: CASRGQGFTEAFF.